Presented here are 16 T cell receptor beta chains from one specimen sequenced in a study of cytomegalovirus exposure and HLA in healthy donors. Assay used: immunoSEQ multiplex PCR; TCRdb lists only in-frame clones, some missing. This table has 150,000 to 200,000 clones, approximately 80% appearing once. Sample: PBMCs. Receptor source: a woman in her twenties or thirties in good health and CMV-seropositive.

This chain joins TRBV2 and TRBJ2-1, with 13 nucleotides matching TRBD2. The ends lost 4 bases at V and 8 bases at J; junction bases unmatched: 8. Germline CDR1 reads SNHLY; CDR2 reads FYNNEI. The CDR3 extends over 16 amino acids. Here the CDR3 DNA reads TGTGCCAGCAGTGGGCAACTAGCGGGAGGGAAGGATGAGCAGTTCTTC. This codes for CASSGQLAGGKDEQFF. The complete variable domain, with remaining parts taken from reference TRBV2 and TRBJ2-1, reads EPEVTQTPSHQVTQMGQEVILRCVPISNHLYFYWYRQILGQKVEFLVSFYNNEISEKSEIFDDQFSVERPDGSNFTLKIRSTKLEDSAMYFCASSGQLAGGKDEQFFGPGTRLTVL.

The J gene is TRBJ2-1, the V gene TRBV5-4; weak D call: TRBD1 (7 bases). In germline, CDR1 is SGHNT, CDR2 YYREEE (reference sequence). This CDR3 comprises 13 residues. V was cut by 5 bases and J by 8 bases, with 14 bases left in between. CDR3: CASRDQGGDEQFF. The CDR3 DNA reads TGTGCCAGCAGGGACCAGGGGGGCGATGAGCAGTTCTTC.

This clone appeared once. The genes are TRBV20-1 and TRBJ2-5; possibly TRBD2 for D (5 bases). The CDR3 length is 11 residues. The germline gives CDR1 DFQATT, CDR2 SNEGSKA (reference sequence). V dropped 6 bases and J dropped 4 bases, with 9 bases sitting between them. CDR3 protein: CSALARETQYF. Written as DNA, the CDR3 is TGCAGTGCCCTAGCTCGAGAGACCCAGTACTTC.

This chain links TRBV9 with TRBJ1-1, with TRBD1 matching over 8 bases. The CDR3 runs to 17 residues. Losses at the gene ends were 4 bases for V and 0 bases for J; bases not matched to a gene: 11. Germline CDR1 reads SGDLS; CDR2 reads YYNGEE. This CDR3 is CASSTPGTGIMNTEAFF. CDR3 DNA: TGTGCCAGCAGCACTCCCGGGACAGGAATCATGAACACTGAAGCTTTCTTT. The whole variable domain, remainder taken from reference TRBV9 and TRBJ1-1, is DSGVTQTPKHLITATGQRVTLRCSPRSGDLSVYWYQQSLDQGLQFLIQYYNGEERAKGNILERFSAQQFPDLHSELNLSSLELGDSALYFCASSTPGTGIMNTEAFFGQGTRLTVV.

This clone was picked up a small number of times. This chain connects TRBV29-1 to TRBJ1-2; 7 bases agree with TRBD1. The V and J ends lost 6 bases and 6 bases, in that order; junction bases with no gene match: 7. The CDR3 spans 12 residues. Germline values: CDR1 SQVTM, CDR2 ANQGSEA. The CDR3 coding sequence is TGCAGCGTGGCCGGGACAGTAGATGGCTACACCTTC. Its translation: CSVAGTVDGYTF.

This clone showed up just a few times. The junction departs from the called germline gene at one end, perhaps through a read error. This chain connects TRBV7-7 to TRBJ2-1, with a weak D call TRBD2 (7 bases). The length of the CDR3 is 13 residues. The V gene's germline CDR1 is SSHAT and CDR2 FNYEAQ (reference sequence). The CDR3 here is CASSLGRGGEQFF. DNA of the CDR3: TGTGCTAGCAGCTTAGGGAGGGGGGGTGAGCAGTTCTTC.

V gene TRBV2 combines with J gene TRBJ2-4; 9 positions match TRBD1. CDR3 size: 14 residues. The J segment lost 7 bases and the V segment lost 8 bases, leaving 9 bases of the junction unmatched. Germline V gives CDR1 SNHLY, CDR2 FYNNEI. The CDR3 DNA sequence: TGTGCCAGCCTAGTGGGGGGGACAGGGAACATTCAGTACTTC. It translates to CASLVGGTGNIQYF.

The V gene is TRBV25-1, the J gene TRBJ2-1; a weak D match, TRBD1 (5 bases). The CDR3 loop spans 14 amino acids. Per the germline V gene, CDR1 is MGHDK and CDR2 is SYGVNS. V was shortened by 5 bases and J by 6 bases, with 14 bases between the two germline ends. This CDR3 is CASSLGHAPNEQFF. In DNA, the CDR3 is TGTGCCAGCAGTCTCGGACACGCACCCAATGAGCAGTTCTTC.

The gene calls are TRBV4-1 and TRBJ1-4, with TRBD1 matching 9 bases. Germline V CDR1 and CDR2: MGHRA, YSYEKL. The CDR3 is 15 residues long. V trimming: 5 bases; J trimming: 7 bases; junction bases outside the gene matches: 8. CDR3 region: CASSSPQGASEKLFF. The CDR3 nucleotides are TGCGCCAGCAGCTCCCCACAGGGGGCCTCTGAAAAACTGTTTTTT.

V is TRBV11-2 and J is TRBJ2-7; D is ambiguous. Germline CDR1 is SGHAT and CDR2 is FQNNGV. The CDR3 totals 11 residues. V was pared by 4 bases and J by 3 bases, with 4 bases between. In DNA, the CDR3 is TGTGCCAGCAGCTCCATCTACGAGCAGTACTTC. Amino acid sequence: CASSSIYEQYF. Full variable domain (rest looked up from reference TRBV11-2 and TRBJ2-7): EAGVAQSPRYKIIEKRQSVAFWCNPISGHATLYWYQQILGQGPKLLIQFQNNGVVDDSQLPKDRFSAERLKGVDSTLKIQPAKLEDSAVYLCASSSIYEQYFGPGTRLTVT.

This chain joins TRBV5-4 and TRBJ2-7; the match to TRBD1 covers 9 bases. Germline CDR1 SGHNT, CDR2 YYREEE (reference sequence). V trimming: 3 bases; J trimming: 7 bases; junction bases outside the gene matches: 11. The CDR3 consists of 15 residues. The CDR3 region is CASSSRTGVPGEQYF. CDR3 DNA: TGTGCCAGCAGCTCTAGGACAGGGGTCCCCGGGGAGCAGTACTTC. The full variable domain, with the rest looked up from reference TRBV5-4 and TRBJ2-7, is ETGVTQSPTHLIKTRGQQVTLRCSSQSGHNTVSWYQQALGQGPQFIFQYYREEENGRGNFPPRFSGLQFPNYSSELNVNALELDDSALYLCASSSRTGVPGEQYFGPGTRLTVT.

The rearrangement links TRBV7-9 to TRBJ1-1; no clear D gene. The CDR3 is 12 residues long. Germline loops: CDR1 SEHNR, CDR2 FQNEAQ (reference sequence). V was trimmed by 2 bases and J by 2 bases, leaving 3 bases between them. The CDR3, as DNA: TGTGCCAGCAGCTTATTAAACACTGAAGCTTTCTTT. Amino acids: CASSLLNTEAFF.

The rearrangement uses TRBV5-4 and TRBJ1-2; perhaps TRBD1 as D (5 bases). This CDR3 has 13 residues. V dropped 4 bases and J dropped 0 bases, with 7 bases sitting between them. Per the germline V gene, CDR1 is SGHNT and CDR2 is YYREEE (reference sequence). Here the CDR3 reads CASSQTANYGYTF. The CDR3 DNA follows: TGTGCCAGCAGCCAGACAGCTAACTATGGCTACACCTTC.

The genes are TRBV29-1 and TRBJ2-2; maybe TRBD2 (6 bases). Per the germline V gene, CDR1 is SQVTM and CDR2 is ANQGSEA. The CDR3 is made up of 15 amino acids. Trimming removed 5 bases from V and 1 base from J, with 14 bases in between. The CDR3 region has the DNA TGCAGCGTTCGCGGGACGCGACTGAACACCGGGGAGCTGTTTTTT. Encoded protein: CSVRGTRLNTGELFF.

The J gene is TRBJ2-1, the V gene TRBV6-1; 7 bases agree with TRBD2. The ends lost 6 bases at V and 5 bases at J; junction bases unmatched: 10. Germline CDR1 reads MNHNS; CDR2 reads SASEGT. This CDR3 comprises 15 residues. CDR3: CASSDLLADNNEQFF. CDR3 DNA sequence: TGTGCCAGCAGCGACCTGCTAGCGGACAACAATGAGCAGTTCTTC.

J is TRBJ2-1 and V is TRBV7-2; 11 nucleotides align to TRBD2. Germline-derived CDR1 and CDR2 are SGHTA and FQGNSA. Trimming removed 6 bases from V and 5 bases from J; junction bases left unmatched: 9. The CDR3 runs to 16 residues. This CDR3 is CASSRLAGGPHNEQFF. The CDR3 region has the DNA TGTGCCAGCAGTCGTTTAGCGGGAGGGCCCCACAATGAGCAGTTCTTC.